This T cell receptor beta chain originates from a study of control samples from healthy donors and cancer patients. The method was immunoSEQ multiplex PCR; TCRdb's version includes in-frame clones alone and lacks a portion of them. The profile shows around 100,000 clones, 90% to 95% of them singletons. CDR3 length: 17 amino acids. Trimming took 4 bases from V and 8 from J, leaving 27 bases between them. Germline V gives CDR1 SGHKS, CDR2 YYEKEE (reference sequence). Sequencing input: blood. The TCR comes from a woman younger than 30 in good health. This chain links TRBV5-5 with TRBJ1-2, with D hard to call. Here the CDR3 reads CASSTSGRPGHYPGYTF. The CDR3 coding sequence is TGTGCCAGCAGCACTTCGGGCAGGCCAGGCCATTATCCAGGCTACACCTTC.